This T cell receptor (beta chain) was sequenced for a study of blood T cell repertoires in COVID-19. Background on the study: COVID-19 samples, acute and convalescent, were from the United States, Italy and Spain. PBMCs, B-cell-depleted T cells, or T cells provided the cDNA or gDNA that made up the material.

Authors' analysis steps: Reference gene primer amplification gave nucleated cell count estimates. TCRdb's table, derived via immunoSEQ multiplex PCR, lists solely in-frame clones and lacks some. Clone size and V and J calls were adopted from that table, with D and trimming inferred from the DNA. Altogether tens of thousands of clones are present, roughly 90% being singletons, with the ten largest covering 25% to 35%. Germline lookup yields CDR1 LNHNV and CDR2 YYDKDF (reference sequence). The CDR3 is 15 amino acids. The J segment lost 10 bases and the V segment lost 0 bases, leaving 4 bases of the junction unmatched.

This sequence joins TRBV15 and TRBJ1-6, with 9 bases aligning to TRBD1. The sequence derives from a man aged 50-60 years with active or convalescent COVID-19. Sequencing was done on a sample of peripheral blood. The CDR3 sequence is CATSRDGTGSSPLHF. CDR3 sequence (DNA): TGTGCCACCAGCAGAGATGGGACAGGGTCGTCACCCCTCCACTTT. Using reference TRBV15 and TRBJ1-6 for the parts outside the CDR3, the full variable domain is DAMVIQNPRYQVTQFGKPVTLSCSQTLNHNVMYWYQQKSSQAPKLLFHYYDKDFNNEADTPDNFQSRRPNTSFCFLDIRSPGLGDTAMYLCATSRDGTGSSPLHFGNGTRLTVT.